This T cell receptor (beta chain) is from a study of blood T cell repertoires in COVID-19. Study background: From the United States, Italy and Spain came samples of acute and convalescent COVID-19. T cells, B-cell-depleted T cells, or PBMCs provided the cDNA or gDNA that served as material.

The authors' processing: Amplifying reference gene primers gave estimates of nucleated cell counts. This table comes from immunoSEQ multiplex PCR, and its TCRdb copy is limited to in-frame clones, with some not included. V, J and clone size reflect that table, while D and trimming were determined from the DNA. The sample comprises approximately 260,000 clones, about 80% of which are singletons, and roughly 9.6% rests with the top ten. This clone showed up just once. This CDR3 contains 16 residues. After removal of 3 bases from V and 5 bases from J, the junction contained 11 bases not matched to a gene. Germline lookup yields CDR1 KGHSH and CDR2 LQKENI.

This TCR derives from a woman at least 80 years old with acute or convalescent COVID-19. Sequencing was performed on peripheral blood. This chain links TRBV18 with TRBJ2-5; 8 bases agree with TRBD1. CDR3 protein: CASSPEVRDRMETQYF. The DNA of the CDR3 is TGTGCCAGCTCACCGGAAGTTCGGGACAGGATGGAGACCCAGTACTTC.